The 21 T cell receptor beta chains given below trace back to one sample, sequenced in a study of blood T cell repertoires in COVID-19 (dated by TCRdb to the early 2020s). The library was made by the immunoSEQ multiplex PCR assay. TCRdb mirrors the immuneACCESS table, restricted to in-frame sequences. Some clones are absent from its copies; in checked studies, under half trace to an unresolved V gene, and the reason for the others is unknown. The sample contains about 480,000 clones, 89% of them found a single time. 0.8% to 0.9% of the sample goes to the ten largest clones. Input material: peripheral blood. These receptors were obtained from a man between 18 and 35 years old with COVID-19, enrolled during active disease.

The chain combines TRBV19 with TRBJ1-2; D unclear. The V gene lost 4 bases and the J gene lost 5 bases, with 8 bases spanning the gap. CDR1 and CDR2 from the germline V gene are LNHDA and SQIVND (reference sequence). This CDR3 region has 12 residues. The CDR3 loop reads CASSTSSYGYTF. The CDR3 DNA reads as TGTGCCAGTAGTACGAGTAGTTATGGCTACACCTTC.

This clone was recorded once. The J gene is TRBJ1-2, the V gene TRBV7-9; 8 bases are a match to TRBD1. Germline V gives CDR1 SEHNR, CDR2 FQNEAQ (reference sequence). CDR3 length: 13 residues. V gave up 7 bases and J gave up 6 bases; unmatched junction bases: 7. The chain's CDR3 is CASNLQGGNGYTF. The DNA for the CDR3 is TGTGCCAGCAACCTACAGGGGGGGAATGGCTACACCTTC.

The count of this clone is one. The chain is built from TRBV18 and TRBJ2-2; 8 bases match TRBD1. The CDR3 is 14 amino acids. V dropped 6 bases and J dropped 1; count of bases not matched to a gene: 1. The germline V gene encodes CDR1 KGHSH and CDR2 LQKENI. The CDR3 sequence is CASSDRENTGELFF. Here the CDR3 DNA reads TGTGCCAGCTCGGACAGGGAGAACACCGGGGAGCTGTTTTTT.

The V gene is TRBV5-4, the J gene TRBJ2-7; 11 bases are a match to TRBD2. CDR3 length: 15 residues. The J segment lost 4 bases and the V segment lost 1 base, leaving 4 bases of the junction unmatched. CDR1 is SGHNT, CDR2 YYREEE, per germline (reference sequence). CDR3 residues: CASSLSGLAAYEQYF. CDR3 DNA sequence: TGTGCCAGCAGCTTGTCGGGACTAGCGGCTTACGAGCAGTACTTC.

The gene calls are TRBV27 and TRBJ2-5; a weak D match, TRBD2 (6 bases). Trimming took 6 bases from V and 4 from J, leaving 24 bases between them. The CDR3 is made up of 17 amino acids. CDR1 and CDR2 from the germline V gene are MNHEY and SMNVEV (reference sequence). CDR3 sequence: CASRTSRASASRETQYF. DNA for the CDR3: TGTGCCAGCAGAACATCGAGGGCTAGCGCCTCAAGAGAGACCCAGTACTTC.

The rearrangement uses TRBV19 and TRBJ1-5, with 7 positions matching TRBD1. The germline V gene encodes CDR1 LNHDA and CDR2 SQIVND (reference sequence). V lost 0 bases and J lost 1; bases outside the gene matches: 0. The CDR3 runs 15 residues. The CDR3 reads CASSIEQGSNQPQHF. The CDR3 DNA reads TGTGCCAGTAGTATAGAACAGGGGAGCAATCAGCCCCAGCATTTT.

The rearrangement joins TRBV2 to TRBJ2-7; 8 bases map to TRBD1. The CDR3 contains 14 residues. Per the germline V gene, CDR1 is SNHLY and CDR2 is FYNNEI. Trimming at V came to 5 bases and at J to 8 bases, leaving 11 bases not matched to a gene. DNA of the CDR3: TGTGCCAGCAGTCCCCGTGGACAGGGCATCCAGCAGTACTTC. Protein: CASSPRGQGIQQYF.

This clone has only a few counts. The chain employs TRBV7-6 and TRBJ1-2, with 9 bases lining up with TRBD1. The length of the CDR3 is 16 residues. V lost 5 bases to trimming and J lost 7 bases; unmatched junction nucleotides: 14. Germline assignment: CDR1 SGHVS and CDR2 FNYEAQ. CDR3 sequence (DNA): TGTGCCAGCAGCGGGCACGAAAACAGGGGGCGCCGTGGCTACACCTTC. This gives the protein CASSGHENRGRRGYTF.

The chain links TRBV28 to TRBJ2-1; 11 bases line up with TRBD2. The V gene end was trimmed by 6 bases and the J gene end by 4 bases; junction bases not matched to a gene: 5. The CDR3 is 15 amino acids. Germline V lookup: CDR1 MDHEN, CDR2 SYDVKM. The CDR3 reads CASRETSGEYNEQFF. CDR3 nucleotides: TGTGCCAGCAGAGAGACTAGCGGGGAGTACAATGAGCAGTTCTTC. Looking up the rest from reference TRBV28 and TRBJ2-1 gives the full variable domain: DVKVTQSSRYLVKRTGEKVFLECVQDMDHENMFWYRQDPGLGLRLIYFSYDVKMKEKGDIPEGYSVSREKKERFSLILESASTNQTSMYLCASRETSGEYNEQFFGPGTRLTVL.

The chain joins TRBV7-9 to TRBJ1-4, with 10 bases identical to TRBD1. V dropped 2 bases and J dropped 0; count of bases not matched to a gene: 6. The CDR3 runs to 18 residues. Germline V lookup: CDR1 SEHNR, CDR2 FQNEAQ (reference sequence). CDR3 in amino acids: CASSLLPGQGTTNEKLFF. The CDR3 DNA sequence: TGTGCCAGCAGCTTACTTCCGGGACAGGGGACAACTAATGAAAAACTGTTTTTT.

The V call is TRBV6-4, the J call TRBJ2-2; 10 bases are a match to TRBD1. Unmatched junction bases numbered 4, after V lost 5 bases and J lost 4 bases. Germline CDR1 and CDR2: MRHNA and SNTAGT. This CDR3 has 15 amino acids. The CDR3 DNA reads TGTGCCAGCAGTCTCGGGACAGGGGCCACCGGGGAGCTGTTTTTT. Protein product: CASSLGTGATGELFF.

The gene calls are TRBV6-1 and TRBJ1-2; 9 nucleotides match TRBD1. This CDR3 contains 14 residues. V gave up 1 base and J gave up 5 bases; unmatched junction bases: 2. Germline values: CDR1 MNHNS, CDR2 SASEGT. CDR3 in amino acids: CASSEGTGAYGYTF. The CDR3, as DNA: TGTGCCAGCAGTGAAGGGACAGGGGCATATGGCTACACCTTC.

V is TRBV27 and J is TRBJ1-1; D gene ambiguous. CDR1 is MNHEY, CDR2 SMNVEV, per germline (reference sequence). This CDR3 contains 11 residues. The CDR3 bases are TGTGTGACACTGGAGGGAACTGAAGCTTTCTTT. It is translated as CVTLEGTEAFF.

The chain couples TRBV11-2 to TRBJ2-1; D is possibly TRBD2 (6 bases). Germline-derived CDR1 and CDR2 are SGHAT and FQNNGV. The germline V and J ends were trimmed by 2 bases and 3 bases, with 20 bases remaining between them. The CDR3 is 18 amino acids. CDR3 sequence: CASSLSHRGLTNYNEQFF. In nucleotides, the CDR3 is TGTGCCAGCAGCTTAAGCCACCGTGGACTAACTAACTACAATGAGCAGTTCTTC.

This clone has only one observation. The V gene is TRBV6-5, the J gene TRBJ2-1, with 9 bases that match TRBD1. The CDR3 is 15 residues long. The trim removed 0 bases at V and 6 bases at J, leaving 3 bases unmatched. In germline, CDR1 is MNHEY, CDR2 SVGAGI. The CDR3 reads CASSYSGQGRNEQFF. The CDR3 region has the DNA TGTGCCAGCAGTTACTCGGGACAGGGTCGCAATGAGCAGTTCTTC.

There are a few counts of this clone. The chain carries TRBV5-1 and TRBJ1-2; 7 bases align to TRBD1. J gave up 8 bases and V 0 bases, and 4 bases lay outside the gene matches. The CDR3 contains 13 residues. Germline CDR1 reads SGHRS; CDR2 reads YFSETQ. The CDR3 spells CASSLEGGEGYTF. CDR3 nucleotides: TGCGCCAGCAGCTTGGAAGGGGGCGAGGGCTACACCTTC.

This rearrangement joins TRBV20-1 to TRBJ1-2, with a possible D match to TRBD1 (5 bases). V shed 6 bases and J shed 8 bases, with 13 bases lying between them. The germline CDR1 and CDR2 sequences are DFQATT and SNEGSKA (reference sequence). The CDR3 is 11 amino acids. The CDR3 loop reads CSAGRGSGYTF. CDR3 nucleotides: TGCAGTGCCGGAAGGGGTTCGGGCTACACCTTC.

The rearrangement joins TRBV30 to TRBJ2-1; a weak D match, TRBD2 (5 bases). From germline, CDR1 is GTSNPN and CDR2 SVGIG (reference sequence). The V and J ends lost 1 base and 0 bases respectively, with 13 bases between them. This CDR3 is built from 16 residues. CDR3 in DNA: TGTGCCTGGAGTGGAGGAGCGGCTAGCTCCTACAATGAGCAGTTCTTC. Protein sequence: CAWSGGAASSYNEQFF.

The chain is built from TRBV12-5 and TRBJ1-3; D is undetermined. Trimming cost V 0 bases and J 0 bases, with 12 bases left between them. The germline CDR1 and CDR2 sequences are LGHNT and FRNRAP. The CDR3 extends over 17 amino acids. The DNA for the CDR3 is TGTGCTAGTGGTTTGGTAACGGGTGGCATCTCTGGAAACACCATATATTTT. Translated: CASGLVTGGISGNTIYF.

This clone has just a few counts. This chain joins TRBV2 and TRBJ2-7, with a tentative D call TRBD2 (5 bases). The CDR3 covers 11 residues. Germline V gene data show CDR1 as SNHLY and CDR2 as FYNNEI. The V end lost 9 bases, the J end lost 4 bases, and 10 bases lay between the germline ends. Here the CDR3 reads CASRGFYEQYF. The CDR3, as DNA: TGTGCCAGTCGGGGTTTTTACGAGCAGTACTTC.

The rearrangement links TRBV18 to TRBJ1-1; the D is unclear. Germline V lookup: CDR1 KGHSH, CDR2 LQKENI. This CDR3 has 14 residues. The V gene lost 1 base and the J gene lost 4 bases, with 10 bases spanning the gap. The CDR3 loop is CASSPQGGRTEAFF. The CDR3 coding sequence is TGTGCCAGCTCACCACAGGGAGGTCGCACTGAAGCTTTCTTT.